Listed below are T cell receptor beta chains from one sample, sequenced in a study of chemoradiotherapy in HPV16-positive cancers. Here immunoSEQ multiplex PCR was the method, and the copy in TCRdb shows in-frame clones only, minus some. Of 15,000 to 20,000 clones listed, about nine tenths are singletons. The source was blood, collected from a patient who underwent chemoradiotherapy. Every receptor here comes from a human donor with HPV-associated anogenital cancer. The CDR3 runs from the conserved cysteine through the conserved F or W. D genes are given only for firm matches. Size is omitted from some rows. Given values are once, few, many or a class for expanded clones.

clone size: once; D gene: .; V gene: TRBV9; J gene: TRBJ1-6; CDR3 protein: CASSVDPREDSPLHF; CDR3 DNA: TGTGCCAGCAGCGTAGATCCCAGGGAGGATTCACCCCTCCACTTT
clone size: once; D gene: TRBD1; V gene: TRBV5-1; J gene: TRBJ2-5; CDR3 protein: CASSYGTDRTKETQYF; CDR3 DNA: TGCGCCAGCAGCTATGGGACAGATAGGACAAAAGAGACCCAGTACTTC
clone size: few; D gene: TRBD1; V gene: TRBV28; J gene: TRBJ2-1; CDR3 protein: CASRRRTGLSYNEQFF; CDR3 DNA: TGTGCCAGCCGCCGGCGGACAGGGTTATCCTACAATGAGCAGTTCTTC
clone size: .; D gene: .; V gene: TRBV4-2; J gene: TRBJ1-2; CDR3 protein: CASSQAFAPNYGYTF; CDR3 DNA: TGTGCCAGCAGCCAAGCTTTCGCTCCTAACTATGGCTACACCTTC
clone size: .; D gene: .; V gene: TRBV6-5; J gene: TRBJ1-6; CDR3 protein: CASRSGISPLHF; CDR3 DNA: TGTGCCAGCAGGTCGGGGATTTCACCCCTCCACTTT
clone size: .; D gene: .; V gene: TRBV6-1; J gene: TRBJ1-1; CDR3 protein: CASSVSGLGTEAFF; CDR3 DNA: TGTGCCAGCAGTGTCAGCGGGCTAGGCACTGAAGCTTTCTTT
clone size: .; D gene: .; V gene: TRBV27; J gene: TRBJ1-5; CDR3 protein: CASSPGARQPQHF; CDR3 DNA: TGTGCCAGCAGTCCAGGGGCCCGGCAGCCCCAGCATTTT
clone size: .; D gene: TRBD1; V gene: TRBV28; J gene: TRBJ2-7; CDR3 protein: CASSLPRDRSYEQYF; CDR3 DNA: TGTGCCAGCAGTTTACCCCGGGACAGATCCTACGAGCAGTACTTC
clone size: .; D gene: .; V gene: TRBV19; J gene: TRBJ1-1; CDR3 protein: CASSMAAGVLNTEAFF; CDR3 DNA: TGTGCCAGTAGTATGGCGGCAGGGGTCTTAAACACTGAAGCTTTCTTT
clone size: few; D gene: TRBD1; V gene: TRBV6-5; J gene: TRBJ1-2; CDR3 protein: CASSPTGSSNYGYTF; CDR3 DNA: TGTGCCAGCAGCCCGACAGGGTCCAGTAATTATGGCTACACCTTC
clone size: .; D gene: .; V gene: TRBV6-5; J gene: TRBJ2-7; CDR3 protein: CASLTHYEQYF; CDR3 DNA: TGTGCCAGCCTCACCCACTACGAGCAGTACTTC
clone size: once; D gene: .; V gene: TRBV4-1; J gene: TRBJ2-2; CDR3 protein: CASSRIGRGTNTGELFF; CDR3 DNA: TGCGCCAGCAGCCGAATTGGTAGGGGCACGAACACCGGGGAGCTGTTTTTT
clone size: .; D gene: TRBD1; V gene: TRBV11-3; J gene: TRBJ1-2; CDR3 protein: CASSWGQGHTF; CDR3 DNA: TGTGCCAGCAGCTGGGGACAGGGACACACCTTC
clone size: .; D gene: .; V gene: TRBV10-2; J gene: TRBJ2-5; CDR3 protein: CASRDRLRETQYF; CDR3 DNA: TGCGCCAGCCGGGACCGGTTAAGGGAGACCCAGTACTTC
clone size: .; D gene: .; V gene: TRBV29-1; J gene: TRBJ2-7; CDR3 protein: CSVAPRDTSTRQYF; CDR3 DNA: TGCAGCGTCGCGCCCCGGGACACCTCTACGCGGCAGTACTTC
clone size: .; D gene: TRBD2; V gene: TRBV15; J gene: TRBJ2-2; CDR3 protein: CATSRDLLLAGGPNTGELFF; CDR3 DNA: TGTGCCACCAGCAGAGACCTGTTACTAGCGGGGGGCCCGAACACCGGGGAGCTGTTTTTT
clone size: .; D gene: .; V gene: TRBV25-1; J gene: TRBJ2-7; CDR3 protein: CASEGGVVEQYF; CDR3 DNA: TGTGCCAGCGAAGGGGGGGTGGTGGAGCAGTACTTC
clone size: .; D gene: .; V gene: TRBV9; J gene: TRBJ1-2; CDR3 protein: CASSSRRGHGYGYTF; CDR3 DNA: TGTGCCAGCAGCTCCAGACGGGGGCATGGCTATGGCTACACCTTC
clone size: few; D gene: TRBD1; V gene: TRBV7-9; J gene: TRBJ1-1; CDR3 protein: CASRPKDRLNTEAFF; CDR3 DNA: TGTGCCAGCAGACCAAAGGACAGGCTGAACACTGAAGCTTTCTTT
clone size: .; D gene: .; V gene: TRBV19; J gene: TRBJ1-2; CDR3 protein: CASSRGGFYNYGYTF; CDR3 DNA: TGTGCCAGTTCCCGAGGCGGATTTTATAACTATGGCTACACCTTC
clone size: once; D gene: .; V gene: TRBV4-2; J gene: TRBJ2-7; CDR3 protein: CASSQLQTRGTEQYF; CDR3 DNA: TGTGCCAGCAGCCAACTTCAAACCCGGGGAACCGAGCAGTACTTC
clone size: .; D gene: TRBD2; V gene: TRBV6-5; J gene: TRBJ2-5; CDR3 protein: CASSYVSGSPRETQYF; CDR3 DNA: TGTGCCAGCAGTTACGTTAGCGGGAGTCCGAGAGAGACCCAGTACTTC
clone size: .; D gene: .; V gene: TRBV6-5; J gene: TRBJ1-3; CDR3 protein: CASTHGGGRNTIYF; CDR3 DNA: TGTGCCAGCACCCACGGGGGGGGCCGAAACACCATATATTTT
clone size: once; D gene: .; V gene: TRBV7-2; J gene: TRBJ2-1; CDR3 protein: CASSRVGGPNEQFF; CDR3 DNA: TGTGCCAGCAGCCGAGTCGGTGGTCCCAATGAGCAGTTCTTC
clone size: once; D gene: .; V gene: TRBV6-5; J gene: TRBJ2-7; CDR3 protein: CASLRGYEQYF; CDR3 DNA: TGTGCCAGCCTAAGAGGCTACGAGCAGTACTTC
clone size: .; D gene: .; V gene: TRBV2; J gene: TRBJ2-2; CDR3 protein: CASSKTGQPTGELFF; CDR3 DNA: TGTGCCAGCAGTAAAACCGGACAGCCCACCGGGGAGCTGTTTTTT
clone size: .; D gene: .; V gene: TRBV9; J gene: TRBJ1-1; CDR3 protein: CASSVGGRTEAFF; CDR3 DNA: TGTGCCAGCAGCGTAGGAGGTCGGACTGAAGCTTTCTTT
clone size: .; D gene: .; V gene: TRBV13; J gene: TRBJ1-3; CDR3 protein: CASSGGFSGNTIYF; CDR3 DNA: TGTGCCAGCAGCGGCGGATTCTCTGGAAACACCATATATTTT
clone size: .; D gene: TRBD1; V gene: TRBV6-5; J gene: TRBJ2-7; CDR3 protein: CASSFRPGTVYEQYF; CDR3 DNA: TGTGCCAGCAGTTTTAGACCCGGGACAGTCTACGAGCAGTACTTC
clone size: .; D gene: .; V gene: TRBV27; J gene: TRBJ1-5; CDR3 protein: CASSAPRTRPQQEARNQPQHF; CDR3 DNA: TGTGCCAGCAGTGCTCCGAGGACCCGACCTCAGCAGGAGGCTCGCAATCAGCCCCAGCATTTT
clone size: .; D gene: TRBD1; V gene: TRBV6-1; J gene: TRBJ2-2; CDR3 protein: CASIRQGPRSGELFF; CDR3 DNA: TGTGCCAGCATACGACAGGGACCAAGGTCCGGGGAGCTGTTTTTT
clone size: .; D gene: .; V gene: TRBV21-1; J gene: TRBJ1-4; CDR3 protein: CASSKGWGLDEKLFF; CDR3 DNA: TGTGCCAGCAGCAAAGGCTGGGGTTTAGATGAAAAACTGTTTTTT
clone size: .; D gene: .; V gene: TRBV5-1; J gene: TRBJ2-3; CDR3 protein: CASSPSGRSSTDTQYF; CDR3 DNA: TGCGCCAGCAGCCCTTCGGGTCGGTCTAGCACAGATACGCAGTATTTT
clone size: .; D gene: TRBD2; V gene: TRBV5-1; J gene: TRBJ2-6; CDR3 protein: CASSHFLGEGNVLTF; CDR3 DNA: TGCGCCAGCAGCCACTTTCTGGGGGAGGGCAACGTCCTGACTTTC
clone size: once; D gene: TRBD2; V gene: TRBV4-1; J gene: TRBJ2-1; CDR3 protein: CASASGGSNYNNEQFF; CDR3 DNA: TGCGCCAGCGCGTCGGGGGGATCAAACTACAACAATGAGCAGTTCTTC
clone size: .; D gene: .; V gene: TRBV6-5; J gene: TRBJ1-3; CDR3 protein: CASSRGSGNTIYF; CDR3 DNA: TGTGCCAGCTCTAGGGGGTCTGGAAACACCATATATTTT
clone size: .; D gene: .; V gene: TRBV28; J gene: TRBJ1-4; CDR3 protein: CASNPRGTNEKLFF; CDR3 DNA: TGTGCCAGCAACCCCCGGGGGACTAATGAAAAACTGTTTTTT
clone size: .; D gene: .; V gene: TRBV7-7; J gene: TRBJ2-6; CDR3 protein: CASSGRIVPQSRANVLTF; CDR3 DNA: TGTGCCAGCAGCGGTCGAATAGTGCCACAAAGTCGGGCCAACGTCCTGACTTTC